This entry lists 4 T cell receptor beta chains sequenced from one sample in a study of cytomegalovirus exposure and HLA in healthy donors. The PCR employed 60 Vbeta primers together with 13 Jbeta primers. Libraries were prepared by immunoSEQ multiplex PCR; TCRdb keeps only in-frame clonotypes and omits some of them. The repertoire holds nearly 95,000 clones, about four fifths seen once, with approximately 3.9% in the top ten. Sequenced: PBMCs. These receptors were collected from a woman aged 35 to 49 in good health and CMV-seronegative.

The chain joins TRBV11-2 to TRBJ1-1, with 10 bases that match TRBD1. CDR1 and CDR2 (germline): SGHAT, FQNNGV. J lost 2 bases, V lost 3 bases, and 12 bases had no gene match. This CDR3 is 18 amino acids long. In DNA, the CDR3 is TGTGCCAGCAGCTTGGACAGGGGGTCTGTTCGCTCAAACACTGAAGCTTTCTTT. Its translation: CASSLDRGSVRSNTEAFF.

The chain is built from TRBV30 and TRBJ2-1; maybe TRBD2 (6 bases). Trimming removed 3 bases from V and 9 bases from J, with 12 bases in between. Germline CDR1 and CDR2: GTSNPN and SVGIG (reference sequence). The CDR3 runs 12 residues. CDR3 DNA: TGTGCCTGGAGACCGGACGGGAGTGAGCAGTTCTTC. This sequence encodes CAWRPDGSEQFF.

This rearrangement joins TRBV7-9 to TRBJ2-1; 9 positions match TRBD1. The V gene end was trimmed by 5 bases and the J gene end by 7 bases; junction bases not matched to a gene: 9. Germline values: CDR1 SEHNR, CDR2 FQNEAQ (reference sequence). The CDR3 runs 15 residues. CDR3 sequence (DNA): TGTGCCAGCAGCCCGGGGGACAGGGTGGCGAATGAGCAGTTCTTC. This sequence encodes CASSPGDRVANEQFF.

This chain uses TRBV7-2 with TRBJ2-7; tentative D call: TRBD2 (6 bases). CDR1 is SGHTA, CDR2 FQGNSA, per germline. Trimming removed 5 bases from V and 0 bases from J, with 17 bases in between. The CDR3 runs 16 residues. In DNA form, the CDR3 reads TGTGCCAGCAGCGTCAGTGCGGGGCCTGGCTCCTACGAGCAGTACTTC. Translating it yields CASSVSAGPGSYEQYF.